This TCR beta chain was captured in a study of control samples from healthy donors and cancer patients. The CDR3 sequence is 17 residues long. V lost 4 bases and J lost 2; bases outside the gene matches: 13. Germline assignment: CDR1 MDHEN and CDR2 SYDVKM. Using immunoSEQ multiplex PCR, the repertoire was profiled, and TCRdb retains in-frame clones only, with some absent. The table has 130,000 or so clones, over 85% seen once. This receptor was identified in a man aged 50-60 years with head and neck cancer. The specimen sequenced was PBMCs. This sequence joins TRBV28 and TRBJ1-2; 7 bases are shared with TRBD1. The CDR3 protein is CASSSLTPATGNYGYTF. The CDR3, as DNA: TGTGCCAGCAGTTCCTTAACCCCCGCGACAGGGAACTATGGCTACACCTTC.